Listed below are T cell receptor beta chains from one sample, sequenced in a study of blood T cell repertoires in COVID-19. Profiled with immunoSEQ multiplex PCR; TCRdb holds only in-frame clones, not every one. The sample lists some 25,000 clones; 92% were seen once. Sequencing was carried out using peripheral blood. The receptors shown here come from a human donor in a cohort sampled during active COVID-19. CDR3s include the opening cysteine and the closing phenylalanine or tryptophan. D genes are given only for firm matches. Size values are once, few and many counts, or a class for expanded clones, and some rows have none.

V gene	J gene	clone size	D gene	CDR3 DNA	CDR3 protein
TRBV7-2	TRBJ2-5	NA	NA	TGTGCCAGCAGCTTAGCGGGGCCCCAAGAGACCCAGTACTTC	CASSLAGPQETQYF
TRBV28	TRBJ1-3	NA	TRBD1	TGTGCCAGCAGTTCGACAGGGGAGAACACCATATATTTT	CASSSTGENTIYF
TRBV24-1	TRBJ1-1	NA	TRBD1	TGTGCCACCAGTGGGACCGGGACAGGGGGTTCAGTAGCTTTCTTT	CATSGTGTGGSVAFF
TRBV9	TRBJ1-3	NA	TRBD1	TGTGCCAGCAGCCCCGTGGGACAGGGGTCTGGAAACACCATATATTTT	CASSPVGQGSGNTIYF
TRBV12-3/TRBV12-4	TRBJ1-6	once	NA	TGTGCCAGCTCAGGGATGCGGAATTCACCCCTCCACTTT	CASSGMRNSPLHF
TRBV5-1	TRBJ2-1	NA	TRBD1	TGCGCCAGCAGCCGGGGACAGGGGGCACGAGCTTACAATGAGCAGTTCTTC	CASSRGQGARAYNEQFF
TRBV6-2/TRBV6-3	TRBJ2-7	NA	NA	TGTGCCAGCAGCCCAGAAGGACTTGGCTCCTACGAGCAGTACTTC	CASSPEGLGSYEQYF
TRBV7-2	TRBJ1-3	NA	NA	TGTGCCAGCAGCCGTACACAGGCACCCCTAGCTGGAAACACCATATATTTT	CASSRTQAPLAGNTIYF
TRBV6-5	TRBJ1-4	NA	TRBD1	TGTGCCAGCAGACTTCGGGACAGGTCCAATGAAAAACTGTTTTTT	CASRLRDRSNEKLFF
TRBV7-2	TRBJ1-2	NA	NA	TGTGCCAGCAGCTTAGCACCAGGAGGCTATGGCTACACCTTC	CASSLAPGGYGYTF
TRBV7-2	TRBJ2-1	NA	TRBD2	TGTGCCAGCAGCGCTAGGACTAGCGGGGGGGCCGTCGAGCAGTTCTTC	CASSARTSGGAVEQFF
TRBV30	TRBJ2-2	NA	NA	TGTGCCTGGAGTGACAGGGTCAACACCGGGGAGCTGTTTTTT	CAWSDRVNTGELFF
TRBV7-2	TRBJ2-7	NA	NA	TGTGCCAGCAGCCAGAGCCGCTTAGAGGTTCACGAGCAGTACTTC	CASSQSRLEVHEQYF
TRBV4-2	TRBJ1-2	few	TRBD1	TGTGCCAGCAGCCAAGCCGGGGACAGGGTCAATTATGGCTACACCTTC	CASSQAGDRVNYGYTF
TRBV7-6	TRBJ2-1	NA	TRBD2	TGTGCCAGCAGCTTATCCCCAGGGACTAGCGGGGGTTCCAATGAGCAGTTCTTC	CASSLSPGTSGGSNEQFF
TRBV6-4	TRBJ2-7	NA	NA	TGTGCCAGCAGTCCGGACTGGAGCTCCTACGAGCAGTACTTC	CASSPDWSSYEQYF
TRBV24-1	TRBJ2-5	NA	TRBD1	TGTGCCACCACTGGGACAGGGGAAGAGACCCAGTACTTC	CATTGTGEETQYF
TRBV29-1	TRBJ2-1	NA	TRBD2	TGCAGCGTTCCCCCTAGCGGGGCCATATCCTACAATGAGCAGTTCTTC	CSVPPSGAISYNEQFF
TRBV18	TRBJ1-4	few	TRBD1	TGTGCCAGCTCACCCTCGTTACAGGGGACAAGTGAAAAACTGTTTTTT	CASSPSLQGTSEKLFF
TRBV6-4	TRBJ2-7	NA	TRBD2	TGTGCCAGCCCACCAAACTGGACAGGGTGTGAGTCTAGCGGGGGCTACGAGCAGTACTTC	CASPPNWTGCESSGGYEQYF
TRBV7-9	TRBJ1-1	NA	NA	TGTGCCAGCAGTCCCTCCGGGGGAGGGGGAGGCACTGAAGCTTTCTTT	CASSPSGGGGGTEAFF
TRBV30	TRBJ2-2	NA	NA	TGTGCCTGGATTGTGGGGAGTAGGGAGCTGTTTTTT	CAWIVGSRELFF
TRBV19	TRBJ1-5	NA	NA	TGTGCCAGTAGTTTGACAGAGAATCAGCCCCAGCATTTT	CASSLTENQPQHF
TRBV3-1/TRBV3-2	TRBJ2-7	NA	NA	TGTGCCAGCAGCCGGGGACACCCCTCCTACGAGCAGTACTTC	CASSRGHPSYEQYF
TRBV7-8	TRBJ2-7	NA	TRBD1	TGTGCCAGCAGCTTCAGGACAGGGGGCCAATACGAGCAGTACTTC	CASSFRTGGQYEQYF
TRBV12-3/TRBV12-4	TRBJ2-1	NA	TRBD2	TGTGCCATCGGGACTAGGAGTCGGAATGAGCAGTTCTTC	CAIGTRSRNEQFF
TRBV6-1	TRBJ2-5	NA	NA	TGTGCCAGCAGTGAGCCTTGGACGGGACAAGAGACCCAGTACTTC	CASSEPWTGQETQYF
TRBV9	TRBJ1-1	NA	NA	TGTGCCAGCAGCGTAAGCCAGGCATCGCTGGACACTGAAGCTTTCTTT	CASSVSQASLDTEAFF
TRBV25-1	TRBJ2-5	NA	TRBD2	TGTGCCAGCAGCCGGACTAGCGGGAGTGAGACCCAGTACTTC	CASSRTSGSETQYF
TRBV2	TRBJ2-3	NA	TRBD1	TGTGCCAGCAACCAGGGGGAGGATACGCAGTATTTT	CASNQGEDTQYF
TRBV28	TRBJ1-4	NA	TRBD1	TGTACCAGCAGTTTACTAACAGGGGCCGAGTTGTTTTTT	CTSSLLTGAELFF
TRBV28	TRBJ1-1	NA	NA	TGTGCCAGCAGTCTATCCAGCGTAACTGAAGCTTTCTTT	CASSLSSVTEAFF
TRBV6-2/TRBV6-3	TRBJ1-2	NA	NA	TGTGCCAGCAGTTCCCCCAGGGGCGGGAGCTATGGCTACACCTTC	CASSSPRGGSYGYTF
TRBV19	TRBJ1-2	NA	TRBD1	TGTGCCAGTAGTGGACAGGGGGTACTCTATGGCTACACCTTC	CASSGQGVLYGYTF
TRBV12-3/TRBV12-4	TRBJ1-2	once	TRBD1	TGTGCCAGCAGTGACACAGGGGACCCTGGCTACACCTTC	CASSDTGDPGYTF
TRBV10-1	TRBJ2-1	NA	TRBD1	TGCGCCAGCAGTGAGCAACAGGGGGCAAGTGAGCAGTTCTTC	CASSEQQGASEQFF
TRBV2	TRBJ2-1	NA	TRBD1	TGTGCCAGCAGTGCCCGGGACAGACAGTTCTTC	CASSARDRQFF
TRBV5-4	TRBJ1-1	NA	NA	TGTGCCAGCAGCCCAGACATGAACACTGAAGCTTTCTTT	CASSPDMNTEAFF
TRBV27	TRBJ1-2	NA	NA	TGTGCCAGCAGTCCTAGGACAGTCGGCGGCTACACCTTC	CASSPRTVGGYTF
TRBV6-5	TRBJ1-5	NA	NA	TGTGCCAGCATGTCCCGGGACATTGGCAATCAGCCCCAGCATTTT	CASMSRDIGNQPQHF
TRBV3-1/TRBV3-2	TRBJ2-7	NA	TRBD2	TGTGCCAGCAGCCCTACGACTAGCGTCAACGAGCAGTACTTC	CASSPTTSVNEQYF
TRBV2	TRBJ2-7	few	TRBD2	TGTGCCAGCAGCCATCCGGGACTAGCGACCTACGAGCAGTACTTC	CASSHPGLATYEQYF
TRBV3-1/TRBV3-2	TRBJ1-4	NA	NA	TGTGCCAGCAGCCTCCTTGGACAGCGAGAACTGTTTTTT	CASSLLGQRELFF
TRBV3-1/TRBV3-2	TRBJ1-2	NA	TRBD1	TGTGCCAGCAGCCAAGATAGGGCGCCACAGGGGCCGAGGGGCTACACCTTC	CASSQDRAPQGPRGYTF
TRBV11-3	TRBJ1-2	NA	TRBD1	TGTGCCAGCAGCCGACTCCCGGGACAGAGGAATGGCTACACCTTC	CASSRLPGQRNGYTF
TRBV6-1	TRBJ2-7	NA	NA	TGTGCCAGCAGTGGACCATCAGGGACTCGTGGGTACGAGCAGTACTTC	CASSGPSGTRGYEQYF
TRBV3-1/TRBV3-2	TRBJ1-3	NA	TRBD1	TGTGCCAGCAGCCAGGTGACAGGGGGTCGTTATGGAAACACCATATATTTT	CASSQVTGGRYGNTIYF
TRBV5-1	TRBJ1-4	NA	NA	TGCGCCAGCAGCTTGACAGTCTCCACTGAAAAACTGTTTTTT	CASSLTVSTEKLFF
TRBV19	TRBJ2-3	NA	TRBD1	TGTGCCAGCCGCCACAGGGGGCTGAGTTCAGATACGCAGTATTTT	CASRHRGLSSDTQYF
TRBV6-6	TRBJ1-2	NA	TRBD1	TGTGCCAGCAGGCGGACAGGTGGTGGCTACACCTTC	CASRRTGGGYTF
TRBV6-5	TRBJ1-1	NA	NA	TGTGCCAGCAGCAGAATCGGGACACCGGCTCAAGCTTTCTTT	CASSRIGTPAQAFF
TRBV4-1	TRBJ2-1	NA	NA	TGCGCCAGCAGCCAAACCCCGGCGGCCTACAATGAGCAGTTCTTC	CASSQTPAAYNEQFF